The clone carrying this T cell receptor beta chain was detected only a few times. CDR3 length: 14 amino acids. Deletions cut 6 bases from V and 3 bases from J, with 14 bases between. TCRdb processed the 5' RACE reads anew with MiXCR; each CDR3 protein has one entry. The sample lists a few hundred thousand distinct CDR3 sequences; roughly an eighth were seen once. The source of the sample is a study of T cells after yellow fever vaccination. Specimen: CD4+ T cells sorted from PBMCs, collected 15 days after the yellow fever booster vaccination. This receptor was taken from a man younger than 30 who received the YFV17D yellow fever vaccine. The chain carries TRBV12-3 or TRBV12-4 and TRBJ1-2; weak D call: TRBD1 (6 bases). CDR3 bases: TGTGCCAGCAGATCAACAGGGAACGACTATGGCTACACCTTC. As protein: CASRSTGNDYGYTF.